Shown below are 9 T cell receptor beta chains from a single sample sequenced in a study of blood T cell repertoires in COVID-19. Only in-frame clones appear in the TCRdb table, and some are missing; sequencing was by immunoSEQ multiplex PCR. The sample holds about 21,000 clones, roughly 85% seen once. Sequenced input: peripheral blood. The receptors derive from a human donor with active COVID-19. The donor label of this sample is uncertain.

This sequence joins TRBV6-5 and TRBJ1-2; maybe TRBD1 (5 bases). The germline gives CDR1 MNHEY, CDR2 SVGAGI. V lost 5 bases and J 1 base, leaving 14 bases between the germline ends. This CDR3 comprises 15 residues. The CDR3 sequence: CASSHEDTLNYGYTF. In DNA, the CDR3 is TGTGCCAGCAGTCACGAGGACACGCTTAACTATGGCTACACCTTC.

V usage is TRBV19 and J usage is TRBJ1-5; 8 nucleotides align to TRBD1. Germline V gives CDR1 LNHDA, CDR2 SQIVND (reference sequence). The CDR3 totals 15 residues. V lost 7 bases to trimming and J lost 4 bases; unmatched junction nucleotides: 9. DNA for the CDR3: TGTGCCAGTACCTATGACAGGGGCCGAAATCAGCCCCAGCATTTT. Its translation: CASTYDRGRNQPQHF.

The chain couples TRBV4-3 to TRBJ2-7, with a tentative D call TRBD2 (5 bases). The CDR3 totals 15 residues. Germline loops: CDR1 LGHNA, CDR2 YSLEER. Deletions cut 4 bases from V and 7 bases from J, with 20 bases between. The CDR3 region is CASSPTGKRSWEQYF. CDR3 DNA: TGCGCCAGCAGCCCGACCGGGAAGCGATCCTGGGAGCAGTACTTC.

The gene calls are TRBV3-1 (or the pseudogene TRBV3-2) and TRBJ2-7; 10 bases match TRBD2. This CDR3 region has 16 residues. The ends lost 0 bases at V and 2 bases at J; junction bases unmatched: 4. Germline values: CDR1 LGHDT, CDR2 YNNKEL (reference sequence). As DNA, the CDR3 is TGTGCCAGCAGCCAAGATGCGCTAGCGGGGGCCTACGAGCAGTACTTC. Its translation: CASSQDALAGAYEQYF.

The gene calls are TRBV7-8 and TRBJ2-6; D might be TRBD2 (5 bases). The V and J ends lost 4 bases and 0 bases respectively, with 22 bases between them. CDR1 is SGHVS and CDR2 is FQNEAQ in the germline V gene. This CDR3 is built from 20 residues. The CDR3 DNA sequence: TGTGCCAGCAGCTCTGCGGGCGGCGCTCAGTATGACTCTGGGGCCAACGTCCTGACTTTC. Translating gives CASSSAGGAQYDSGANVLTF.

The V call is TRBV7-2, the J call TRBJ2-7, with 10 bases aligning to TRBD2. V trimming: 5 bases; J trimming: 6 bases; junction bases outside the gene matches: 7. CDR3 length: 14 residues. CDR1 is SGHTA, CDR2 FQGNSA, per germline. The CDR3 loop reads CASSPTSGNAEQYF. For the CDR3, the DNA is TGTGCCAGCAGCCCAACTAGCGGGAACGCCGAGCAGTACTTC.

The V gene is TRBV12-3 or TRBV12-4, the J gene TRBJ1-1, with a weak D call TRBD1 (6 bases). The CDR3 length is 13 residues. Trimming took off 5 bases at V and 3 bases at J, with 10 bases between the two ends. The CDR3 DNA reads TGTGCCAGCAGTCTGAAGGGGGACACTGAAGCTTTCTTT. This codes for CASSLKGDTEAFF.

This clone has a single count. The CDR3 sequence is CASRSPVSDTQYF. CDR3 nucleotides: TGTGCCAGCAGATCCCCCGTATCGGATACGCAGTATTTT. The chain has TRBV12-3 or TRBV12-4 and TRBJ2-3; no clear D. The V end lost 6 bases, the J end lost 6 bases, and 13 bases lay between the germline ends. The CDR3 is made up of 13 amino acids.

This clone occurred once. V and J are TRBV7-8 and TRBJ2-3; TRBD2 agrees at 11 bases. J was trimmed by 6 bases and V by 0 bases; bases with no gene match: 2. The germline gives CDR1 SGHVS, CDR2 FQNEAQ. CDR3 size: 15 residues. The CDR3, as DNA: TGTGCCAGCAGCTTAGCCGGGACTAGCGGTGATACGCAGTATTTT. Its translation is CASSLAGTSGDTQYF.